The 21 T cell receptor beta chains below were found in one sample sequenced in a study of low-dose radiotherapy and immunotherapy resistance in tumors. Specified time point: before trial treatment. Gene-specific TRAV and TRBV primers were used for first-strand cDNA, covering alpha and beta chains. A roughly 21-cycle PCR with a constant-region primer and V-primer adapter amplified TCRs. TCRdb re-called the reads with MiXCR, one entry per CDR3 protein. The sample yields some 57,000 distinct CDR3 sequences, about 23% seen once. The specimen comprised PBMCs, sampled before treatment. The receptors stem from a male donor with prostate cancer.

This clonotype was counted ten times or more. This rearrangement joins TRBV12-3 or TRBV12-4 to TRBJ1-2, with 7 bases identical to TRBD1. Germline trimming cut 1 base from V and 1 base from J; bases unmatched to any gene: 3. This CDR3 contains 15 residues. The CDR3 protein is CASSLGTGHNYGYTF. The CDR3 region has the DNA TGTGCCAGCAGTTTAGGGACAGGTCATAACTATGGCTACACCTTC.

This clonotype was recorded many times. The chain has TRBV29-1 and TRBJ2-7; D unresolved. The CDR3 runs to 14 residues. The germline CDR1 and CDR2 sequences are SQVTM and ANQGSEA. V lost 6 bases, J lost 0 bases, and 15 bases lay in between. CDR3 DNA: TGCAGCGTCGTTGGAGTTTTGAGCTCCTACGAGCAGTACTTC. Protein sequence: CSVVGVLSSYEQYF.

J is TRBJ2-2 and V is TRBV19; 10 bases agree with TRBD2. The CDR3 has 15 residues. V was pared by 5 bases and J by 4 bases, with 4 bases of the junction left unmatched. CDR1 is LNHDA, CDR2 SQIVND, per germline (reference sequence). Here the CDR3 DNA reads TGTGCCAGTAGTGCACTAGCGGGAAGCACCGGGGAGCTGTTTTTT. Its protein is CASSALAGSTGELFF. The complete variable domain, with remaining parts taken from reference TRBV19 and TRBJ2-2, reads DGGITQSPKYLFRKEGQNVTLSCEQNLNHDAMYWYRQDPGQGLRLIYYSQIVNDFQKGDIAEGYSVSREKKESFPLTVTSAQKNPTAFYLCASSALAGSTGELFFGEGSRLTVL.

In this sample, this clonotype turned up many times. The chain joins TRBV28 to TRBJ2-5; 7 bases map to TRBD2. CDR3 size: 16 residues. The germline V gene has CDR1 MDHEN and CDR2 SYDVKM. Trimming at V came to 6 bases and at J to 2 bases, leaving 12 bases not matched to a gene. In DNA form, the CDR3 reads TGTGCCAGCAGGTTGGTGGGGGGGTATCGACAAGAGACCCAGTACTTC. Translating gives CASRLVGGYRQETQYF. Supplemented by reference TRBV28 and TRBJ2-5, the full variable domain reads DVKVTQSSRYLVKRTGEKVFLECVQDMDHENMFWYRQDPGLGLRLIYFSYDVKMKEKGDIPEGYSVSREKKERFSLILESASTNQTSMYLCASRLVGGYRQETQYFGPGTRLLVL.

This clonotype was seen many times. This sequence joins TRBV19 and TRBJ1-3; D gene ambiguous. The CDR3 is made up of 15 amino acids. Germline-derived CDR1 and CDR2 are LNHDA and SQIVND (reference sequence). The V and J ends lost 6 bases and 0 bases respectively, with 12 bases between them. CDR3 nucleotide sequence: TGTGCCAGTAGCACTACACGGGACTCTGGAAACACCATATATTTT. This codes for CASSTTRDSGNTIYF.

As DNA, the CDR3 is TGTGCCAGCGTCGGGACAGGGGGCTTCTATGAGCAGTTCTTC. Its protein product is CASVGTGGFYEQFF. The chain joins TRBV6-6 to TRBJ2-1, with 12 bases that match TRBD1. V lost 8 bases to trimming and J lost 8 bases; unmatched junction nucleotides: 7. Germline CDR1 and CDR2: MNHNY and SVGAGI (reference sequence). The CDR3 runs to 14 residues.

In this sample, this clonotype turned up many times. CDR3 DNA sequence: TGTGCCAGCAGTTTGTACAGTGAAAAACTGTTTTTT. Translating it yields CASSLYSEKLFF. The V gene is TRBV28, the J gene TRBJ1-4, with unresolved D. The V gene lost 3 bases and the J gene lost 7 bases, with 6 bases spanning the gap. CDR3 length equals 12 residues. Per the germline V gene, CDR1 is MDHEN and CDR2 is SYDVKM.

This clonotype was found many times. This chain joins TRBV27 and TRBJ2-1; maybe TRBD2 (6 bases). V was pared by 4 bases and J by 6 bases, with 19 bases between. Germline CDR1 is MNHEY and CDR2 is SMNVEV (reference sequence). The CDR3 sequence is 16 residues long. The CDR3 region is CASSWQAGRVGNEQFF. In nucleotides, the CDR3 is TGTGCCAGCAGTTGGCAAGCGGGTAGGGTAGGCAATGAGCAGTTCTTC.

This clonotype has a count of ten or more. The gene calls are TRBV19 and TRBJ1-1, with D unclear. CDR1 is LNHDA and CDR2 is SQIVND in the germline V gene (reference sequence). The CDR3 spans 14 residues. Trimming cost V 6 bases and J 4 bases, with 15 bases left between them. The DNA for the CDR3 is TGTGCCAGTAGCCCCGGGGTGGCTGCCACTGAAGCTTTCTTT. It encodes CASSPGVAATEAFF.

V is TRBV11-2 and J is TRBJ2-1; D is possibly TRBD2 (7 bases). V gave up 2 bases and J gave up 8 bases, with 16 bases separating them. The CDR3 totals 15 residues. From germline, CDR1 is SGHAT and CDR2 FQNNGV. The CDR3 spells CASSLLVGGADEQFF. For the CDR3, the DNA is TGTGCCAGCAGCTTATTAGTGGGGGGGGCAGATGAGCAGTTCTTC.

At least ten counts were recorded for this clonotype. This chain connects TRBV6-1 to TRBJ1-3; D is unresolved. The CDR3 spans 16 residues. The V and J ends lost 11 bases and 2 bases respectively, with 22 bases between them. Germline V gene lookup returns CDR1 MNHNS and CDR2 SASEGT. This CDR3 is CAGANREHGPGNTIYF. CDR3 coding DNA: TGTGCCGGAGCGAACCGAGAGCATGGCCCTGGAAACACCATATATTTT.

This clonotype was found a few times. This chain joins TRBV5-1 and TRBJ1-1; D is undetermined. CDR3 length: 15 amino acids. V lost 4 bases, J lost 3 bases, and 16 bases lay in between. CDR1 is SGHRS and CDR2 is YFSETQ in the germline V gene. CDR3: CASSPGGGWDTEAFF. In nucleotides, the CDR3 is TGCGCCAGCAGCCCCGGCGGAGGTTGGGACACTGAAGCTTTCTTT.

The chain combines TRBV24-1 with TRBJ2-1; D is undetermined. Germline CDR1 reads KGHDR; CDR2 reads SFDVKD. The CDR3 runs to 17 residues. Trimming took off 0 bases at V and 7 bases at J, with 18 bases between the two ends. In DNA form, the CDR3 reads TGTGCCACCAGTGATTTGAGGTATGCTCCGAACATGAATGAGCAGTTCTTC. Residues: CATSDLRYAPNMNEQFF.

At least ten counts were recorded for this clonotype. The chain employs TRBV5-1 and TRBJ2-5; no firm D call. Germline loops: CDR1 SGHRS, CDR2 YFSETQ. V was pared by 0 bases and J by 2 bases, with 11 bases between. This CDR3 is 15 amino acids long. In DNA form, the CDR3 reads TGCGCCAGCAGCTTGGCAGCTAGTTATCAAGAGACCCAGTACTTC. Protein sequence: CASSLAASYQETQYF.

This clonotype was found many times. The chain's CDR3 is CSARAGSGGRQETQYF. CDR3 sequence (DNA): TGCAGTGCTAGGGCGGGTAGCGGGGGAAGGCAAGAGACCCAGTACTTC. The J gene is TRBJ2-5, the V gene TRBV20-1; 9 nucleotides agree with TRBD2. The junction had 10 bases not matched to a gene; V was cut back by 3 bases and J by 2 bases. The CDR3 contains 16 residues. Germline assignment: CDR1 DFQATT and CDR2 SNEGSKA (reference sequence).

This clonotype was detected many times. The chain employs TRBV11-2 and TRBJ2-7; 11 positions agree with TRBD2. Trimming removed 8 bases from V and 4 bases from J; junction bases left unmatched: 4. The CDR3 covers 13 residues. Germline V gives CDR1 SGHAT, CDR2 FQNNGV. The CDR3 region is CASVLAGDYEQYF. As DNA, the CDR3 is TGTGCCAGCGTACTAGCGGGAGATTACGAGCAGTACTTC.

Ten or more counts support this clonotype. The V gene is TRBV6-2 or TRBV6-3, the J gene TRBJ2-2; TRBD1 matches 7 bases. This CDR3 spans 15 amino acids. The trim removed 6 bases at V and 3 bases at J, leaving 7 bases unmatched. Germline V gene sequence: CDR1 MNHEY, CDR2 SVGEGT. The CDR3 protein is CASRPVGGDTGELFF. The CDR3 DNA sequence: TGTGCCAGCAGGCCGGTAGGGGGCGACACCGGGGAGCTGTTTTTT.

This clonotype has ten or more counts. This chain's CDR3 is CASSPTQGSSYEQYF. The CDR3 DNA follows: TGTGCCAGCAGTCCCACACAGGGGAGCTCCTACGAGCAGTACTTC. The chain couples TRBV6-6 to TRBJ2-7; the match to TRBD1 covers 7 bases. This CDR3 is 15 amino acids long. V gave up 5 bases and J gave up 0 bases; unmatched junction bases: 7. Germline CDR1 MNHNY, CDR2 SVGAGI (reference sequence).

This clonotype was recorded many times. The chain combines TRBV19 with TRBJ1-5; 8 bases map to TRBD1. Germline CDR1 is LNHDA and CDR2 is SQIVND (reference sequence). The V and J ends lost 6 bases and 11 bases, in that order; junction bases with no gene match: 9. This CDR3 is 13 amino acids long. The CDR3 here is CASRTGARMAQHF. CDR3 nucleotide sequence: TGTGCCAGTAGGACAGGGGCGAGAATGGCCCAGCATTTT. The variable domain in full, completed from reference TRBV19 and TRBJ1-5, reads DGGITQSPKYLFRKEGQNVTLSCEQNLNHDAMYWYRQDPGQGLRLIYYSQIVNDFQKGDIAEGYSVSREKKESFPLTVTSAQKNPTAFYLCASRTGARMAQHFGDGTRLSIL.

This clonotype was seen ten or more times. In DNA form, the CDR3 reads TGTGCCAGCAACCTACAGGGGACTGAAGCTTTCTTT. It is translated as CASNLQGTEAFF. This chain joins TRBV2 and TRBJ1-1; 7 nucleotides align to TRBD1. This CDR3 contains 12 residues. V gave up 7 bases and J gave up 5 bases; unmatched junction bases: 4. Germline V CDR1 and CDR2: SNHLY, FYNNEI.

This clonotype was counted many times. The chain couples TRBV3-1 to TRBJ2-7, with 8 bases identical to TRBD1. CDR1 is LGHDT and CDR2 is YNNKEL in the germline V gene (reference sequence). With V trimmed by 4 bases and J by 2 bases, 1 base remained unmatched. The CDR3 contains 13 residues. CDR3 sequence reads: CASSPTGAYEQYF. In nucleotides, the CDR3 is TGTGCCAGCAGCCCGACAGGGGCCTACGAGCAGTACTTC.